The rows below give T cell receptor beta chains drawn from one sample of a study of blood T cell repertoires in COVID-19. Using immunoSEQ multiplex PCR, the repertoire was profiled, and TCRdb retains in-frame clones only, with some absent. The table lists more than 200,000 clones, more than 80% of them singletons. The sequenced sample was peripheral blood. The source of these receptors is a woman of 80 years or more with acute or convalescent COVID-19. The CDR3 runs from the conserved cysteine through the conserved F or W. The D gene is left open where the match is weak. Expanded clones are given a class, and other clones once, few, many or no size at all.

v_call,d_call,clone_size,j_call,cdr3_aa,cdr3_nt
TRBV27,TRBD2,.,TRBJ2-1,CASRRDQGLAGYNEQFF,TGTGCCAGCAGGCGGGACCAGGGGCTAGCGGGTTACAATGAGCAGTTCTTC
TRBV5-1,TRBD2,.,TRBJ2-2,CASSRGLAGRGSTGELFF,TGCGCCAGCAGCCGAGGGCTAGCGGGAAGGGGGAGCACCGGGGAGCTGTTTTTT
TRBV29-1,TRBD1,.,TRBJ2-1,CSVEEEGQGSYEQFF,TGCAGCGTTGAAGAGGAAGGACAGGGTTCCTATGAGCAGTTCTTC
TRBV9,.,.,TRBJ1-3,CASSVASEAASGNTIYF,TGTGCCAGCAGCGTAGCCTCGGAGGCGGCCTCTGGAAACACCATATATTTT
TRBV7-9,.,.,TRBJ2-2,CASSTTIGELFF,TGTGCCAGCAGCACCACTATCGGGGAGCTGTTTTTT
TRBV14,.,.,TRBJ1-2,CASSRELGAGYTF,TGTGCCAGCAGCCGAGAGTTAGGGGCAGGCTACACCTTC
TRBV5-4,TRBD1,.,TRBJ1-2,CAANQGANYGYTF,TGTGCCGCGAATCAGGGGGCTAACTATGGCTACACCTTC
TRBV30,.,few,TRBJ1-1,CAWSTLLGRGLNTEAFF,TGTGCCTGGAGTACACTCCTCGGGAGGGGATTGAACACTGAAGCTTTCTTT
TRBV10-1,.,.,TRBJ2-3,CASSESYAYTDTQYF,TGCGCCAGCAGTGAGTCCTACGCCTACACAGATACGCAGTATTTT
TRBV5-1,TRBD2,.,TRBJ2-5,CASSSSLAGYQETQYF,TGCGCCAGCAGTTCGTCACTAGCGGGGTACCAAGAGACCCAGTACTTC
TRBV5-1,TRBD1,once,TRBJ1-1,CASSLRVPGQGWNTEAFF,TGCGCCAGCAGCCTCCGAGTCCCGGGACAGGGTTGGAACACTGAAGCTTTCTTT
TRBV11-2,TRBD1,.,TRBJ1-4,CASSPGQGFDLTNEKLFF,TGTGCCAGCAGCCCTGGACAGGGCTTCGACCTCACTAATGAAAAACTGTTTTTT
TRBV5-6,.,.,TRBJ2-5,CASSLAGGHQETQYF,TGTGCCAGCAGCTTGGCCGGGGGACACCAAGAGACCCAGTACTTC
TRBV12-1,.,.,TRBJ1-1,CASSLWTGWSTEAFF,TGTGCCAGCAGCTTATGGACAGGTTGGAGCACTGAAGCTTTCTTT
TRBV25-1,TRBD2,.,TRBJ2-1,CASRTWTSGGAGEQFF,TGTGCCAGCAGGACGTGGACTAGCGGGGGGGCCGGTGAGCAGTTCTTC
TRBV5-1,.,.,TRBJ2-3,CASSLDPSTDTQYF,TGCGCCAGCAGCTTGGATCCGAGCACAGATACGCAGTATTTT
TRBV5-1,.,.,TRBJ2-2,CASSYLSGNTGELFF,TGCGCCAGCAGCTACCTCTCGGGGAACACCGGGGAGCTGTTTTTT
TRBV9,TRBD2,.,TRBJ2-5,CASSVGLAGAETQYF,TGTGCCAGCAGCGTAGGACTAGCGGGGGCAGAGACCCAGTACTTC
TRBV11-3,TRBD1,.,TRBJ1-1,CASSLGGDRGIGEAFF,TGTGCCAGCAGCTTAGGAGGCGACAGGGGGATTGGTGAAGCTTTCTTT
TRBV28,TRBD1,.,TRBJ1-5,CASRPGTGSPSGNQPQHF,TGTGCCAGCAGGCCCGGGACAGGGAGCCCTTCTGGCAATCAGCCCCAGCATTTT
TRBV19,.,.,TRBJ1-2,CASSSQQGNYGYTF,TGTGCCAGTAGTAGCCAACAGGGAAACTATGGCTACACCTTC
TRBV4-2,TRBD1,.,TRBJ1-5,CASSQGTGDYQPQHF,TGTGCCAGCAGCCAGGGGACAGGTGATTATCAGCCCCAGCATTTT
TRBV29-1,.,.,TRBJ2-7,CSVEADGTPLYEQYF,TGCAGCGTTGAGGCCGACGGGACTCCACTTTACGAGCAGTACTTC
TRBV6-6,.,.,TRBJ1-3,CASSFGGGNTIYF,TGTGCCAGCAGTTTTGGGGGGGGAAACACCATATATTTT
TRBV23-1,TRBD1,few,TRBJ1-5,CASSPEEQGIPRQPQHF,TGCGCCAGCAGTCCCGAAGAACAGGGGATCCCCAGGCAGCCCCAGCATTTT
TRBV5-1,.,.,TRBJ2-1,CASSPGLNTFNEQFF,TGCGCCAGCAGCCCGGGACTGAATACTTTCAATGAGCAGTTCTTC